A selection of T cell receptor beta chains follows, all from one sample in a study of T cells in Graves' hyperthyroidism and ophthalmopathy. TCRdb ran MiXCR on the multiplex PCR reads and lists one entry per CDR3 protein. This table holds about 360,000 distinct CDR3 sequences, about 14% found once. The sequencing sample was made of blood. Every receptor here comes from a man aged 25 to 40 with Graves' hyperthyroidism that later progressed to Graves' ophthalmopathy. CDR3s include the opening cysteine and the closing phenylalanine or tryptophan. Each record gives: clone size, V gene, D gene, CDR3 length, J gene, CDR3 protein, CDR3 DNA. A D gene is named only where the DNA matches it firmly. Size values are once, few and many counts, or a class for expanded clones, and some rows have none.

>NA|TRBV13|NA|12|TRBJ2-7
CASSLEDHEQYF
TGTGCCAGCAGCTTAGAGGACCACGAGCAGTACTTC
>few|TRBV4-1|NA|16|TRBJ2-7
CASSQVSGRRGYEQYF
TGCGCCAGCAGCCAAGTTTCGGGTCGCAGGGGTTATGAGCAGTACTTC
>many|TRBV4-1|NA|14|TRBJ1-5
CASSRPGPNQPQHF
TGCGCCAGCAGCCGACCGGGCCCCAATCAGCCCCAGCATTTT
>NA|TRBV20-1|NA|15|TRBJ2-3
CSARDPGASTDTQYF
TGCAGTGCTAGAGATCCAGGGGCCTCCACAGATACGCAGTATTTT
>few|TRBV30|NA|15|TRBJ2-2
CAWSPQGKNTGELFF
TGTGCCTGGAGTCCGCAGGGGAAGAACACCGGGGAGCTGTTTTTT
>many|TRBV7-9|TRBD1|14|TRBJ2-1
CASSVGQGESEQFF
TGTGCCAGCAGCGTGGGACAGGGAGAGAGTGAGCAGTTCTTC
>few|TRBV6-1|NA|17|TRBJ1-6
CASENTLRLSYNSPLHF
TGTGCCAGCGAAAATACTCTCAGGCTCTCCTATAATTCACCCCTCCACTTT
>many|TRBV10-3|TRBD1|17|TRBJ2-3
CAINTGTEDSSTDTQYF
TGTGCCATCAATACCGGGACAGAAGACTCTAGCACAGATACGCAGTATTTT
>many|TRBV3-1|NA|15|TRBJ1-2
CASSQAGLRSFGYTF
TGTGCCAGCAGCCAAGCAGGACTACGGTCGTTTGGCTACACCTTC
>few|TRBV9|NA|13|TRBJ2-7
CASSTGKGGEQYF
TGTGCCAGCTCTACCGGAAAAGGGGGCGAGCAGTACTTC
>few|TRBV11-1|NA|15|TRBJ2-7
CASSLHLGSSYEQYF
TGTGCCAGCAGCTTACATTTGGGGAGTTCCTACGAGCAGTACTTC
>few|TRBV5-6|TRBD2|16|TRBJ2-3
CASSLTSGGALDTQYF
TGTGCCAGCAGCCTTACTAGCGGGGGGGCCTTAGATACGCAGTATTTT
>many|TRBV19|TRBD2|16|TRBJ2-5
CASSPPTSGGGETQYF
TGTGCCAGTAGTCCGCCGACTAGCGGGGGAGGAGAGACCCAGTACTTC
>NA|TRBV5-1|NA|18|TRBJ2-6
CASTMSYRGNSGANVLTF
TGCGCCAGCACTATGTCCTATCGGGGTAACTCTGGGGCCAACGTCCTGACTTTC
>NA|TRBV5-1|NA|17|TRBJ1-4
CASSFTRGDATNEKLFF
TGCGCCAGCAGCTTTACCAGGGGAGATGCAACTAATGAAAAACTGTTTTTT
>many|TRBV30|TRBD2|14|TRBJ2-7
CAWSVSAGAYEQYF
TGTGCCTGGAGTGTATCAGCGGGGGCCTACGAGCAGTACTTC
>few|TRBV6-1|NA|14|TRBJ1-6
CASSDTAQLGRLHF
TGTGCCAGCAGTGACACGGCACAATTGGGTCGGCTTCACTTT
>NA|TRBV2|NA|13|TRBJ2-5
CASSDRNQETQYF
TGTGCCAGCAGTGACAGGAATCAAGAGACCCAGTACTTC
>NA|TRBV13|NA|14|TRBJ1-3
CASSLVFSGNTIYF
TGTGCCAGCAGCTTAGTTTTCTCTGGAAACACCATATATTTT
>many|TRBV15|NA|14|TRBJ1-2
CATSRGEANYGYTF
TGTGCCACCAGCAGAGGGGAAGCTAACTATGGCTACACCTTC
>NA|TRBV7-2|NA|15|TRBJ2-2
CASSLGRQNTGELFF
TGTGCCAGCAGCTTGGGTCGGCAGAACACCGGGGAGCTGTTTTTT
>few|TRBV3-1|NA|11|TRBJ2-5
CASGPSQTQYF
TGTGCCAGCGGGCCCTCCCAGACCCAGTACTTC
>many|TRBV7-2|TRBD1|16|TRBJ2-5
CASSFGTGLGQETQYF
TGTGCCAGCAGCTTCGGGACAGGGTTAGGCCAAGAGACCCAGTACTTC
>many|TRBV20-1|TRBD2|15|TRBJ2-1
CSARAPTGTSFEQFF
TGCAGTGCTAGAGCCCCTACCGGGACTAGTTTTGAGCAGTTCTTC
>many|TRBV12-3/TRBV12-4|TRBD1|14|TRBJ1-4
CASSSGQGNEKLFF
TGTGCCAGCAGTTCAGGACAGGGGAATGAAAAACTGTTTTTT
>many|TRBV6-6|NA|16|TRBJ2-7
CASSFQTGRASYEQYF
TGTGCCAGCAGTTTCCAGACGGGCAGGGCTTCCTACGAGCAGTACTTC
>many|TRBV11-2|NA|16|TRBJ1-4
CASSLLSRERDEKLFF
TGTGCCAGCAGCTTATTGTCCAGGGAGAGGGATGAAAAACTGTTTTTT